What follows are 13 T cell receptor beta chains derived from one specimen sequenced in a study of blood T cell repertoires in COVID-19. The table came from immunoSEQ multiplex PCR; TCRdb's copy has only in-frame clones and leaves some out. The sample consists of a few hundred thousand clones, approximately 82% of them appearing once. The sequencing sample was made of peripheral blood. These receptor sequences come from a man in his forties or fifties with active or convalescent COVID-19.

This clone was counted a single time. V and J are TRBV7-2 and TRBJ2-7; 15 bases match TRBD2. V lost 1 base and J lost 0; bases outside the gene matches: 7. This CDR3 is built from 19 residues. Germline V gives CDR1 SGHTA, CDR2 FQGNSA. The CDR3 DNA is TGTGCCAGCAGCTTAGTCGGACTAGCGGGAGGGTGGAGCTCCTACGAGCAGTACTTC. Protein: CASSLVGLAGGWSSYEQYF.

This chain links TRBV2 with TRBJ1-1; 7 bases are shared with TRBD1. V lost 4 bases, J lost 0 bases, and 5 bases stayed unmatched. Germline CDR1 SNHLY, CDR2 FYNNEI. The length of the CDR3 is 15 residues. CDR3 coding DNA: TGTGCCAGCAGTGGACAGGGCAGCATGAACACTGAAGCTTTCTTT. Translated: CASSGQGSMNTEAFF. Filled out from reference TRBV2 and TRBJ1-1, the complete variable domain reads EPEVTQTPSHQVTQMGQEVILRCVPISNHLYFYWYRQILGQKVEFLVSFYNNEISEKSEIFDDQFSVERPDGSNFTLKIRSTKLEDSAMYFCASSGQGSMNTEAFFGQGTRLTVV.

The chain couples TRBV19 to TRBJ2-3, with 7 bases aligning to TRBD2. Per the germline V gene, CDR1 is LNHDA and CDR2 is SQIVND (reference sequence). V trimming: 1 base; J trimming: 1 base; junction bases outside the gene matches: 5. The CDR3 covers 16 residues. DNA of the CDR3: TGTGCCAGTAGTATAGGGGGGGGTGTGGGCACAGATACGCAGTATTTT. The encoded protein is CASSIGGGVGTDTQYF.

The V and J genes are TRBV9 and TRBJ2-5; tentative D call: TRBD2 (6 bases). Germline V gene sequence: CDR1 SGDLS, CDR2 YYNGEE. This CDR3 is built from 14 residues. Trimming cost V 4 bases and J 1 base, with 11 bases left between them. DNA of the CDR3: TGTGCCAGCAGCCCACTAGCCCCCCAAGAGACCCAGTACTTC. Residues: CASSPLAPQETQYF.

The chain joins TRBV10-2 to TRBJ1-1, with TRBD1 matching over 8 bases. With V trimmed by 7 bases and J by 8 bases, 9 bases remained unmatched. Germline V gene sequence: CDR1 WSHSY, CDR2 SAAADI. This CDR3 contains 13 residues. This CDR3 is CASTEGTGGEAFF. The CDR3, as DNA: TGCGCCAGCACCGAGGGTACAGGGGGGGAAGCTTTCTTT.

The chain recombines TRBV27 with TRBJ1-3, with 7 positions matching TRBD1. Germline trimming cut 2 bases from V and 4 bases from J; bases unmatched to any gene: 5. Germline loops: CDR1 MNHEY, CDR2 SMNVEV (reference sequence). This CDR3 is 15 amino acids long. Here the CDR3 reads CASSLRGLLGNTIYF. DNA for the CDR3: TGTGCCAGCAGTTTAAGGGGGCTGTTAGGAAACACCATATATTTT.

J is TRBJ2-7 and V is TRBV11-2; 7 nucleotides match TRBD2. This CDR3 is 15 amino acids long. CDR1 SGHAT and CDR2 FQNNGV come from the germline V gene. The V and J ends lost 4 bases and 2 bases, in that order; junction bases with no gene match: 8. In DNA form, the CDR3 reads TGTGCCAGCAGCTCCCCCACCGGGGGGACCTACGAGCAGTACGTC. It is translated as CASSSPTGGTYEQYV.

Points on this clone: Other DNA sequences within the sample encode an identical CDR3. The V gene is TRBV2, the J gene TRBJ1-5; 9 bases are a match to TRBD1. Germline V gives CDR1 SNHLY, CDR2 FYNNEI. J lost 4 bases, V lost 6 bases, and 4 bases had no gene match. The CDR3 has 14 residues. The CDR3 loop is CASSVQGANQPQHF. The CDR3 region has the DNA TGTGCCAGCAGCGTACAGGGGGCGAATCAGCCCCAGCATTTT.

The chain has TRBV4-2 and TRBJ2-5, with TRBD1 matching over 7 bases. V gave up 4 bases and J gave up 5 bases; unmatched junction bases: 10. CDR3 length equals 15 residues. Germline V gene sequence: CDR1 LGHNA, CDR2 YNFKEQ. The CDR3: CASSRDRGGGETQYF. The CDR3 coding sequence is TGTGCCAGCAGCCGGGATCGAGGGGGCGGGGAGACCCAGTACTTC.

The genes are TRBV13 and TRBJ2-1, with 11 nucleotides matching TRBD2. Unmatched junction bases numbered 12, after V lost 1 base and J lost 1 base. This CDR3 is 20 amino acids long. Germline CDR1 and CDR2: PRHDT and FYEKMQ (reference sequence). DNA of the CDR3: TGTGCCAGCAGCTTAGCAGGGGGATCTACTAGCGGGAGTTCCTACAATGAGCAGTTCTTC. Encoded protein: CASSLAGGSTSGSSYNEQFF.

The CDR3 DNA follows: TGCGCCAGCAGCATGGTACTTTTAGCGGGAGTTTCTGGGGCCAACGTCCTGACTTTC. Translating gives CASSMVLLAGVSGANVLTF. The V gene is TRBV4-3, the J gene TRBJ2-6, with TRBD2 matching 9 bases. Trimming cost V 5 bases and J 1 base; bases outside gene matches: 12. Looked up from germline, CDR1 is LGHNA and CDR2 is YSLEER. CDR3 size: 19 residues.

The chain is built from TRBV28 and TRBJ1-3; D remains ambiguous. Germline CDR1 MDHEN, CDR2 SYDVKM. V was cut by 4 bases and J by 4 bases, with 20 bases left in between. The CDR3 is 17 residues long. CDR3 nucleotide sequence: TGTGCCAGCAGTTACGCAATGGTTTCAGCGATCGGAAACACCATATATTTT. As protein: CASSYAMVSAIGNTIYF.

This clone has only one observation. The gene calls are TRBV7-3 and TRBJ1-1; possible D gene TRBD1, 5 bases. V dropped 2 bases and J dropped 9 bases, with 10 bases sitting between them. CDR1 is SGHTA, CDR2 FQGTGA, per germline. This CDR3 contains 12 residues. The CDR3 region has the DNA TGTGCCAGCAGCTTAGGGGCAGGGCAAGCTTTCTTT. It encodes CASSLGAGQAFF.